The rows below give T cell receptor beta chains drawn from one sample of a study of T cell repertoires and HLA-DP antigens. Generated by immunoSEQ multiplex PCR, the TCRdb table keeps only in-frame clones and is missing some. The sample carries approximately 90,000 clones, around nine tenths recorded once. The antigens these receptors bind are not known. The sequenced sample consisted of CD4+ T cells from PBMCs. The receptor set was obtained from a man between 45 and 60 years old in good health and CMV-seronegative. CDR3s include the opening cysteine and the closing phenylalanine or tryptophan. The D gene is left open where the match is weak. A row's size may be missing; if present it is once, few, many or a size class.

size: NA
V: TRBV19
D: NA
J: TRBJ1-2
CDR3: CASSVAVTGSGYTF
DNA: TGTGCCAGTAGTGTAGCGGTCACAGGATCCGGCTACACCTTC

size: NA
V: TRBV5-4
D: NA
J: TRBJ1-6
CDR3: CASSLKGDYSPLHF
DNA: TGTGCCAGCAGCTTGAAAGGGGATTATTCACCCCTCCACTTT

size: NA
V: TRBV30
D: NA
J: TRBJ1-2
CDR3: CAWNHQGDSYTF
DNA: TGTGCCTGGAACCACCAAGGGGATAGCTACACCTTC

size: NA
V: TRBV28
D: TRBD2
J: TRBJ2-1
CDR3: CASSLGGRRYNEQFF
DNA: TGTGCCAGCAGTTTAGGCGGGAGACGCTACAATGAGCAGTTCTTC

size: NA
V: TRBV30
D: TRBD1
J: TRBJ1-2
CDR3: CAWRGQVAYGYTF
DNA: TGTGCCTGGAGGGGACAGGTCGCCTATGGCTACACCTTC

size: many
V: TRBV2
D: NA
J: TRBJ1-2
CDR3: CASRSQGGNYGYTF
DNA: TGTGCCAGCAGAAGCCAGGGAGGTAACTATGGCTACACCTTC

size: NA
V: TRBV9
D: NA
J: TRBJ2-6
CDR3: CASSIPRVATLSGANVLTF
DNA: TGTGCCAGCAGCATACCCAGGGTGGCCACTCTCTCTGGGGCCAACGTCCTGACTTTC

size: NA
V: TRBV19
D: NA
J: TRBJ2-2
CDR3: CASIGVDTGELFF
DNA: TGTGCCAGTATAGGCGTAGACACCGGGGAGCTGTTTTTT

size: NA
V: TRBV4-3
D: TRBD2
J: TRBJ2-3
CDR3: CASSQSTGGADTQYF
DNA: TGCGCCAGCAGCCAATCGACGGGGGGGGCAGATACGCAGTATTTT

size: NA
V: TRBV9
D: TRBD1
J: TRBJ2-6
CDR3: CASSAGQGWRGSGANVLTF
DNA: TGTGCCAGCAGCGCCGGACAGGGCTGGAGGGGCTCTGGGGCCAACGTCCTGACTTTC

size: once
V: TRBV5-1
D: NA
J: TRBJ2-3
CDR3: CASSLAGTDTQYF
DNA: TGCGCCAGCAGCTTGGCAGGAACAGATACGCAGTATTTT

size: NA
V: TRBV5-4
D: TRBD1
J: TRBJ1-3
CDR3: CASSDGTGKSEAFGNTIYF
DNA: TGTGCCAGCAGCGACGGGACAGGGAAGTCGGAGGCTTTTGGAAACACCATATATTTT

size: NA
V: TRBV6-5
D: NA
J: TRBJ1-1
CDR3: CASSYGGGTEAFF
DNA: TGTGCCAGCAGTTACGGGGGGGGTACTGAAGCTTTCTTT

size: NA
V: TRBV6-5
D: NA
J: TRBJ1-2
CDR3: CASSAGTYNGYTF
DNA: TGTGCCAGCAGTGCCGGGACCTATAATGGCTACACCTTC

size: NA
V: TRBV30
D: NA
J: TRBJ1-4
CDR3: CAWTLGADEKLFF
DNA: TGTGCCTGGACCTTAGGGGCAGATGAAAAACTGTTTTTT

size: NA
V: TRBV10-2
D: TRBD2
J: TRBJ2-5
CDR3: CASSGGSQETQYF
DNA: TGCGCCAGTTCGGGGGGGTCCCAAGAGACCCAGTACTTC

size: NA
V: TRBV11-1
D: NA
J: TRBJ2-3
CDR3: CASSAKLRQAGDTQYF
DNA: TGTGCCAGCAGCGCTAAACTGCGGCAGGCGGGGGATACGCAGTATTTT

size: NA
V: TRBV9
D: NA
J: TRBJ1-4
CDR3: CASSPPGRDEKLFF
DNA: TGTGCCAGCAGCCCACCGGGTCGGGATGAAAAACTGTTTTTT

size: NA
V: TRBV28
D: NA
J: TRBJ2-7
CDR3: CASSLLQYEQYF
DNA: TGTGCCAGCAGTTTATTACAGTACGAGCAGTACTTC

size: NA
V: TRBV6-5
D: TRBD1
J: TRBJ1-2
CDR3: CASRPGQGSGYTF
DNA: TGTGCCAGCAGACCAGGACAGGGGAGTGGCTACACCTTC

size: NA
V: TRBV5-1
D: TRBD2
J: TRBJ2-5
CDR3: CASSLFGAGGPSGETQYF
DNA: TGCGCCAGCAGCTTGTTTGGTGCGGGAGGCCCTTCGGGGGAGACCCAGTACTTC

size: NA
V: TRBV6-5
D: NA
J: TRBJ1-4
CDR3: CASSRDFNEKLFF
DNA: TGTGCCAGCAGCCGGGACTTTAATGAAAAACTGTTTTTT

size: NA
V: TRBV7-8
D: TRBD1
J: TRBJ1-5
CDR3: CASSMDRASNQPQHF
DNA: TGTGCCAGCAGCATGGACAGGGCCAGCAATCAGCCCCAGCATTTT

size: NA
V: TRBV11-1
D: NA
J: TRBJ1-2
CDR3: CASSPSDRPGYTF
DNA: TGTGCCAGCAGCCCCTCCGACAGGCCTGGCTACACCTTC

size: NA
V: TRBV6-5
D: NA
J: TRBJ2-7
CDR3: CASRGGNYEQYF
DNA: TGTGCCAGCAGGGGGGGAAACTACGAGCAGTACTTC

size: NA
V: TRBV7-8
D: TRBD2
J: TRBJ2-1
CDR3: CASSSPQRERYNEQFF
DNA: TGTGCCAGCAGCTCGCCACAGCGGGAGAGGTACAATGAGCAGTTCTTC

size: NA
V: TRBV10-2
D: TRBD1
J: TRBJ1-5
CDR3: CASSGATGQQHF
DNA: TGCGCCAGCAGTGGGGCAACGGGACAGCAGCATTTT

size: few
V: TRBV6-1
D: TRBD1
J: TRBJ2-1
CDR3: CASSIQGVGEQFF
DNA: TGTGCCAGCAGTATCCAGGGGGTAGGTGAGCAGTTCTTC

size: NA
V: TRBV7-9
D: NA
J: TRBJ2-7
CDR3: CASSLYRGPSEQYF
DNA: TGTGCCAGCAGCCTATATCGGGGACCGAGCGAGCAGTACTTC

size: NA
V: TRBV7-2
D: NA
J: TRBJ2-3
CDR3: CASSFRAPKDTQYF
DNA: TGTGCCAGCAGCTTTCGGGCCCCTAAGGATACGCAGTATTTT

size: NA
V: TRBV9
D: TRBD2
J: TRBJ2-1
CDR3: CASSASVRTSGLGAYNEQFF
DNA: TGTGCCAGCAGCGCCTCCGTGAGGACTAGCGGGTTGGGGGCCTACAATGAGCAGTTCTTC

size: NA
V: TRBV29-1
D: NA
J: TRBJ2-3
CDR3: CSVEQSTDTQYF
DNA: TGCAGCGTTGAACAGAGCACAGATACGCAGTATTTT

size: NA
V: TRBV18
D: NA
J: TRBJ1-4
CDR3: CASSRDSNEKLFF
DNA: TGTGCCAGCTCACGAGACAGTAATGAAAAACTGTTTTTT

size: NA
V: TRBV6-6
D: TRBD2
J: TRBJ2-7
CDR3: CATLTGLAGEYEQYF
DNA: TGTGCTACCCTTACTGGCCTAGCGGGAGAGTACGAGCAGTACTTC

size: NA
V: TRBV6-5
D: NA
J: TRBJ2-7
CDR3: CASSYRAPSEQYF
DNA: TGTGCCAGCAGTTACCGGGCCCCCTCCGAGCAGTACTTC

size: NA
V: TRBV27
D: NA
J: TRBJ2-5
CDR3: CASSLRGETQYF
DNA: TGTGCCAGCAGTTTAAGGGGGGAGACCCAGTACTTC